A selection of T cell receptor beta chains follows, all from one sample in a study of cytomegalovirus exposure and HLA in healthy donors. The repertoire was sequenced with immunoSEQ multiplex PCR; TCRdb's copy has only in-frame clones and lacks some. The sample lists about 190,000 clones, 70% to 75% seen once, with approximately 4.6% in the top ten. The sample was PBMCs. The receptors shown here come from a man aged 30 to 45 in good health and CMV-seropositive. Each CDR3 is given without its conserved first and last residue.

>TRBV9|TRBJ2-1
ASSVGGREQF
>TRBV9|TRBJ2-7
ASSVTGLPLYEQY
>TRBV5-1|TRBJ2-1
ASSPFQRESSYNEQF
>TRBV9|TRBJ1-1
ASSVDSWNTEAF
>TRBV4-3|TRBJ2-2
ASSQDLTSGTSTGELF
>TRBV7-9|TRBJ2-2
ASSPSGNTGELF
>TRBV19|TRBJ2-1
ASIGLAFQGGSYNEQF
>TRBV5-4|TRBJ2-3
ASRPGTGDTDTQY
>TRBV30|TRBJ2-1
AWSVGQGWNEQF
>TRBV7-8|TRBJ1-4
ASAGRVGNEKLF
>TRBV27|TRBJ1-4
ASRFGGATNEKLF
>TRBV9|TRBJ2-1
ASSGTSHRAQF
>TRBV9|TRBJ1-4
ASSVGGLGNEKLF
>TRBV18|TRBJ2-7
ASSPPRGYHEQY
>TRBV4-2|TRBJ2-3
ASSLQEGGASTDTQY
>TRBV5-4|TRBJ2-7
ASSARDSIEQY
>TRBV18|TRBJ2-5
ASLRGQAQETQY
>TRBV11-2|TRBJ1-1
ASSPTGPLEAF
>TRBV6-1|TRBJ2-2
ASSEAWRGGELF
>TRBV30|TRBJ1-1
AWSVGGMTEAF
>TRBV30|TRBJ2-7
AWSNLAGGTYEQY
>TRBV28|TRBJ2-7
ASVRGGTYEQY
>TRBV9|TRBJ2-5
ASSVQGLQETQY